The entry that follows covers one TCR beta chain sequence. Generated by immunoSEQ multiplex PCR, the TCRdb table keeps only in-frame clones and is missing some. The sample lists some 57,000 clones, roughly 94% occurring once. V gave up 1 base and J gave up 2 bases; unmatched junction bases: 16. In germline, CDR1 is LNHDA, CDR2 SQIVND (reference sequence). CDR3 length: 21 residues. The sample comes from a study of control samples from healthy donors and cancer patients. The chain uses TRBV19 and TRBJ2-1; TRBD2 matches at 11 bases. The clonotype was recovered from a young man in good health. Material for sequencing was blood. DNA for the CDR3: TGTGCCAGTAGTATAGCCGACCTGGTTAGTAGCGGGAGGGACCCCTACAATGAGCAGTTCTTC. Protein product: CASSIADLVSSGRDPYNEQFF. Full variable domain (outside the CDR3, taken from reference TRBV19 and TRBJ2-1): DGGITQSPKYLFRKEGQNVTLSCEQNLNHDAMYWYRQDPGQGLRLIYYSQIVNDFQKGDIAEGYSVSREKKESFPLTVTSAQKNPTAFYLCASSIADLVSSGRDPYNEQFFGPGTRLTVL.